This TCR beta chain is from a study of cytomegalovirus exposure and HLA in healthy donors. Findings and caveats of the study: Within the data, a cluster of highly shared sequence variants was likely a sequencing artifact.

Primers: 60 Vbeta forward and 13 Jbeta reverse. The repertoire was sequenced with immunoSEQ multiplex PCR; TCRdb's copy has only in-frame clones and lacks some. The table shows approximately 190,000 clones, with 82% occurring only once. Trimming pared 5 bases from V and 5 bases from J, leaving 13 bases between. The germline V gene encodes CDR1 SGHTA and CDR2 FQGTGA. The CDR3 spans 13 residues. Concerning this clone: The target antigen is unknown.

The origin of this receptor is a woman aged 45-60 years in good health and CMV-seropositive. The J gene is TRBJ2-7, the V gene TRBV7-3; TRBD2 is a possible D gene (5 bases). Sequencing was carried out using PBMCs. The CDR3 region has the DNA TGTGCCAGCAGCCTGAGGGCTTCCGACGAGCAGTACTTC. Translation: CASSLRASDEQYF.